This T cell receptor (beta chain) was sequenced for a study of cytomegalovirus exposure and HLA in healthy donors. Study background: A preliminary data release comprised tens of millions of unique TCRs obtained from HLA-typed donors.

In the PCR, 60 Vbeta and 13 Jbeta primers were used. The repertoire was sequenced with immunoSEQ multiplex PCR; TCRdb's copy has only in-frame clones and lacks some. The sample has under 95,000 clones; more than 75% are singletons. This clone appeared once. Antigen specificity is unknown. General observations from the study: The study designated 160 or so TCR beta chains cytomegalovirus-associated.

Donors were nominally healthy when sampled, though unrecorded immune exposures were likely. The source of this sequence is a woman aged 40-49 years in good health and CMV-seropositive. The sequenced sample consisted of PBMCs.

Here the CDR3 DNA reads TGTGCCAGCAGCTTAGCGCAGGTAGCGGCAGTCTCCTACAATGAGCAGTTCTTC. This codes for CASSLAQVAAVSYNEQFF. The chain carries TRBV7-6 and TRBJ2-1; weak D call: TRBD2 (6 bases). Germline V gives CDR1 SGHVS, CDR2 FNYEAQ. This CDR3 has 18 amino acids. V lost 0 bases to trimming and J lost 0 bases, with 15 bases between them.